This T cell receptor (beta chain) was identified during a study of blood T cell repertoires in COVID-19. The V gene end was trimmed by 6 bases and the J gene end by 0 bases; junction bases not matched to a gene: 14. Germline values: CDR1 SGHTA, CDR2 FQGNSA. The CDR3 covers 18 residues. The sample holds one count of this clone. TCRdb keeps only in-frame clones here, not all; method: immunoSEQ multiplex PCR. The sample carries 90,000 or so clones, 86% recorded once. This clonotype was obtained from a man in his fifties or sixties with acute or convalescent COVID-19. Sequenced input: peripheral blood. The rearrangement joins TRBV7-2 to TRBJ1-1, with 9 bases that match TRBD1. This CDR3 reads CASRTNTGGVGMNTEAFF. In DNA, the CDR3 is TGTGCCAGCAGGACAAACACAGGGGGCGTCGGCATGAACACTGAAGCTTTCTTT.